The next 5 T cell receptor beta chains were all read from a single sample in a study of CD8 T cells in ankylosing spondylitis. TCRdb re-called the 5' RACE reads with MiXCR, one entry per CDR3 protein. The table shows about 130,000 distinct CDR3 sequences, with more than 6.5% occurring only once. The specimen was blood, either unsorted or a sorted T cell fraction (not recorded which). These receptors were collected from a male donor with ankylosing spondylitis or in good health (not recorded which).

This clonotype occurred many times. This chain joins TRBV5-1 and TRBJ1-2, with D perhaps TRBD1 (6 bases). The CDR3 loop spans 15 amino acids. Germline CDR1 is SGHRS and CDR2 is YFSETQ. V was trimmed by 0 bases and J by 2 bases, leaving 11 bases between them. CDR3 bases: TGCGCCAGCAGCTTGGATCTGGGGGCGAACTATGGCTACACCTTC. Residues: CASSLDLGANYGYTF.

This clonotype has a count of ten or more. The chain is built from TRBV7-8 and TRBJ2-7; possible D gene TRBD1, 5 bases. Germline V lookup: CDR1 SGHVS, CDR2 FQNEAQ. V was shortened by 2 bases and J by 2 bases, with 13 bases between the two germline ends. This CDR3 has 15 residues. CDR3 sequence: CASSLIQGSTYEQYF. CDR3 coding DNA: TGTGCCAGCAGCTTAATCCAGGGATCTACCTACGAGCAGTACTTC.

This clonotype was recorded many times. The CDR3 sequence is CSAEGLAGRNTGELFF. The CDR3, as DNA: TGCAGTGCTGAGGGACTAGCGGGACGGAACACCGGGGAGCTGTTTTTT. The chain links TRBV20-1 to TRBJ2-2, with 13 bases identical to TRBD2. The V gene's germline CDR1 is DFQATT and CDR2 SNEGSKA (reference sequence). The V segment lost 5 bases and the J segment 1 base; nucleotides outside the gene matches: 4. The CDR3 is 16 residues long.

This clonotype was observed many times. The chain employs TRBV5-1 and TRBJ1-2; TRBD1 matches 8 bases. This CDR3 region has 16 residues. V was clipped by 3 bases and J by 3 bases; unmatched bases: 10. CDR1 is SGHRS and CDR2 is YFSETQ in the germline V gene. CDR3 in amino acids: CASSSFSDREHYGYTF. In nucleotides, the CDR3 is TGCGCCAGCAGCTCGTTCTCGGACAGGGAACACTATGGCTACACCTTC.

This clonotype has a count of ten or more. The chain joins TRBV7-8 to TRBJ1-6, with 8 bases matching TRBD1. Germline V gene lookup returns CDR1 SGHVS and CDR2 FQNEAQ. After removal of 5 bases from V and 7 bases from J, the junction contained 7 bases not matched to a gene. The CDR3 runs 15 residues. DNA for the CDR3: TGTGCCAGCAGCCCTCCAGGGGGCCTGAATTCACCCCTCCACTTT. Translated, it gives CASSPPGGLNSPLHF.